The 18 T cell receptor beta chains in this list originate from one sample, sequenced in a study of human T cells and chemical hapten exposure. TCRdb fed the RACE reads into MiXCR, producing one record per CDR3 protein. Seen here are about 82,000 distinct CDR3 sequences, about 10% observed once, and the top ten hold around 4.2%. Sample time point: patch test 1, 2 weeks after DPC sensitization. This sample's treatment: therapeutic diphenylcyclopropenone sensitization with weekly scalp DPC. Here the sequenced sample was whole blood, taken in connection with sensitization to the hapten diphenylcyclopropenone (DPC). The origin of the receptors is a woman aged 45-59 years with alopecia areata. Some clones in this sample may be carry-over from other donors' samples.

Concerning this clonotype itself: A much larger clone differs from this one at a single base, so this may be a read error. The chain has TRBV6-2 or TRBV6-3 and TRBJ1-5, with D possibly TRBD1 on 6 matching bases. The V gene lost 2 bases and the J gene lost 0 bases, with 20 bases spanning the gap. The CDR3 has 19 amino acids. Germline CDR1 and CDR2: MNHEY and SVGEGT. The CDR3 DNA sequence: TGTGCCAGCAGTTACCATCACGCACAGGGTAGGGATAGCAATCAGCCCCAGCATTTT. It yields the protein CASSYHHAQGRDSNQPQHF.

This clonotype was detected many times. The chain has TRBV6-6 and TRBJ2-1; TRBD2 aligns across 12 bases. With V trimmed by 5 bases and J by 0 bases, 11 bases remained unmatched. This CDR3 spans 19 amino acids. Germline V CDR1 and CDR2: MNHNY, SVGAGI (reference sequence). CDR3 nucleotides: TGTGCCAGCAGTACGACTAGCGGGAGAGGGGTGGGCTCCTACAATGAGCAGTTCTTC. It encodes CASSTTSGRGVGSYNEQFF.

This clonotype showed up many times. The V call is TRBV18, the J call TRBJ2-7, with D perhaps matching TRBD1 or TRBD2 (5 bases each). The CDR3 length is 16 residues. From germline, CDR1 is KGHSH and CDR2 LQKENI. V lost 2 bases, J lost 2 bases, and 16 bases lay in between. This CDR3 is CASSPRPGRTTYEQYF. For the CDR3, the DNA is TGTGCCAGCTCACCAAGGCCGGGACGAACCACCTACGAGCAGTACTTC.

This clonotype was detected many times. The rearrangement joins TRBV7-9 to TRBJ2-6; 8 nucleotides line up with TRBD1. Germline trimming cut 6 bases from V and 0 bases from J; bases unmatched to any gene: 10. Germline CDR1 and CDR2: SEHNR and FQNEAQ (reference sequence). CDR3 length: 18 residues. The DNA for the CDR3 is TGTGCCAGCAGTCCAACCACAGGGGGTGTCTCTGGGGCCAACGTCCTGACTTTC. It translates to CASSPTTGGVSGANVLTF.

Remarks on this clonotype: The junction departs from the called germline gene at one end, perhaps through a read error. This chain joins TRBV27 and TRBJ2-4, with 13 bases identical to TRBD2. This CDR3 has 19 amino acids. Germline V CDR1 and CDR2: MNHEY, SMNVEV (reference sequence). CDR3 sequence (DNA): TGTGCCACCGGCCGGGGGGGACTAGCGGGGTCTGGGGCCAACAACATTCAGTACTTC. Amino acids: CATGRGGLAGSGANNIQYF.

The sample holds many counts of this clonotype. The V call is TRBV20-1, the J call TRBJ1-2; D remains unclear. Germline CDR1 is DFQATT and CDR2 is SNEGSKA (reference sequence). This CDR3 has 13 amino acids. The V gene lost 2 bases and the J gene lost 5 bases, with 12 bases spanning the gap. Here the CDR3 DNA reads TGCAGTGCTAGATCAGTTCAAGGTTATGGCTACACCTTC. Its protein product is CSARSVQGYGYTF.

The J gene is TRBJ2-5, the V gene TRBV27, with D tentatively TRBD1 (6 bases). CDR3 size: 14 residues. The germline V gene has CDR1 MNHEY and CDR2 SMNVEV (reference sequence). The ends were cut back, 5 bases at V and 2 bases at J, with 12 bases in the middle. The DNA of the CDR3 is TGTGCCAGCAGTCTACAGGGAGAGCAAGAGACCCAGTACTTC. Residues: CASSLQGEQETQYF.

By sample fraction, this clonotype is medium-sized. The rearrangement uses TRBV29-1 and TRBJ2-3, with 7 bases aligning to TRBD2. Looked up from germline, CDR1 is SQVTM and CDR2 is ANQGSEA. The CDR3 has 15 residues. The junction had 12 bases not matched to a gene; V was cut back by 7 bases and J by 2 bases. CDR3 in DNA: TGCAGCGCTACCCGTCGGGGGGACCACACAGATACGCAGTATTTT. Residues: CSATRRGDHTDTQYF.

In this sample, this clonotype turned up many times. The CDR3 reads CASSPRLLTEAFF. CDR3 coding DNA: TGTGCCAGCAGCCCCCGACTGCTCACTGAAGCTTTCTTT. V gene TRBV7-3 combines with J gene TRBJ1-1, with no clear D. This CDR3 spans 13 amino acids. The germline gives CDR1 SGHTA, CDR2 FQGTGA. V lost 5 bases to trimming and J lost 4 bases, with 11 bases between them.

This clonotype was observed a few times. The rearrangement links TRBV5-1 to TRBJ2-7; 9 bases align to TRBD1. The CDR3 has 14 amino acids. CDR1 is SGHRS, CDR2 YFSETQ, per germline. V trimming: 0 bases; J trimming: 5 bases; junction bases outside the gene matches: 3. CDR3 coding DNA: TGCGCCAGCAGCTTGGGGGGACAGGGCCACGAGCAGTACTTC. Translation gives CASSLGGQGHEQYF. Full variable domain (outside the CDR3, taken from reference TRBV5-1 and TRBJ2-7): KAGVTQTPRYLIKTRGQQVTLSCSPISGHRSVSWYQQTPGQGLQFLFEYFSETQRNKGNFPGRFSGRQFSNSRSEMNVSTLELGDSALYLCASSLGGQGHEQYFGPGTRLTVT.

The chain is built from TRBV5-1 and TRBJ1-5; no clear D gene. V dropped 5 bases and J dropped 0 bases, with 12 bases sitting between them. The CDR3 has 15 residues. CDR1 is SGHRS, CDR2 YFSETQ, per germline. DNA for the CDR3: TGCGCCAGCAGGGAAGGACGGGATAGCAATCAGCCCCAGCATTTT. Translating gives CASREGRDSNQPQHF.

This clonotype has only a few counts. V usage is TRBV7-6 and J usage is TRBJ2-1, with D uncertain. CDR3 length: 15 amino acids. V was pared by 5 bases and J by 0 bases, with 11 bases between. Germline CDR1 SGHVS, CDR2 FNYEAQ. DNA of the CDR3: TGTGCCAGCAGCCCTCAGTGGAGCTCCTACAATGAGCAGTTCTTC. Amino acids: CASSPQWSSYNEQFF.

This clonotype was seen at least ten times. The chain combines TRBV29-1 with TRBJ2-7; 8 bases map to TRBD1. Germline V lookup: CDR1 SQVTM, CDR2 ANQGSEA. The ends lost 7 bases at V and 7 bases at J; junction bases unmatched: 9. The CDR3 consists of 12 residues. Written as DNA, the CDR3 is TGCAGCGCCGGGACAGGACGGCGGGAGCAGTACTTC. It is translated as CSAGTGRREQYF.

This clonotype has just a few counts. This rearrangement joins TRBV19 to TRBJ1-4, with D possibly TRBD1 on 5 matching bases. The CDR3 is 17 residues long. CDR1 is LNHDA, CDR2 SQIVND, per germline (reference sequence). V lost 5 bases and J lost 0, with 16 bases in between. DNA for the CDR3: TGTGCCAGTAGTCCTCGGTCGACAGATGCAACTAATGAAAAACTGTTTTTT. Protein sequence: CASSPRSTDATNEKLFF. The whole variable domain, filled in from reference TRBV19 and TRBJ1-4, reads DGGITQSPKYLFRKEGQNVTLSCEQNLNHDAMYWYRQDPGQGLRLIYYSQIVNDFQKGDIAEGYSVSREKKESFPLTVTSAQKNPTAFYLCASSPRSTDATNEKLFFGSGTQLSVL.

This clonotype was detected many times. The CDR3 loop reads CASSRGGTGELFF. The CDR3 DNA reads as TGTGCCAGCAGCCGCGGGGGGACCGGGGAGCTGTTTTTT. The chain recombines TRBV7-6 with TRBJ2-2, with 8 bases aligning to TRBD2. The CDR3 runs 13 residues. CDR1 and CDR2 (germline): SGHVS, FNYEAQ. Trimming removed 5 bases from V and 5 bases from J; junction bases left unmatched: 1.

The DNA of the CDR3 is TGTGCCAGCAGCTTGTCGACGGGAAACACCATATATTTT. Its protein product is CASSLSTGNTIYF. V is TRBV5-4 and J is TRBJ1-3; no clear D. Germline-derived CDR1 and CDR2 are SGHNT and YYREEE (reference sequence). The CDR3 has 13 residues. V was cut by 1 base and J by 4 bases, with 6 bases left in between.

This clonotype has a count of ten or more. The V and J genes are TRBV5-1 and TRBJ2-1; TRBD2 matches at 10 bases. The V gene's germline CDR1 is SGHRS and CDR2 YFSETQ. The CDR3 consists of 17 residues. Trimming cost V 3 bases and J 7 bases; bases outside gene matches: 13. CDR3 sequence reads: CASSSSTLAGVSNEQFF. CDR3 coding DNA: TGCGCCAGCAGCTCGAGTACTCTAGCGGGAGTTTCGAATGAGCAGTTCTTC.

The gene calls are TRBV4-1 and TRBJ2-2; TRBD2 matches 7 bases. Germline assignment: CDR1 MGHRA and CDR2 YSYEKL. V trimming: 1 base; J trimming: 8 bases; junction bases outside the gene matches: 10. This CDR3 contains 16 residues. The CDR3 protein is CASSQAGGSGMGELFF. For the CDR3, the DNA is TGCGCCAGCAGCCAAGCGGGCGGGAGCGGAATGGGGGAGCTGTTTTTT.